These 24 T cell receptor beta chains were sequenced from one sample in a study of cytomegalovirus exposure and HLA in healthy donors. Sequencing used immunoSEQ multiplex PCR; TCRdb keeps in-frame clones, though not all of them. The table has 300,000 or so clones, nearly 90% seen once. The specimen sequenced was PBMCs. The receptors were sampled from a man aged 25 to 40 in good health and CMV-seronegative.

This chain connects TRBV5-1 to TRBJ2-7; tentatively, D is TRBD2 (5 bases). This CDR3 spans 15 amino acids. The germline CDR1 and CDR2 sequences are SGHRS and YFSETQ. Trimming took 4 bases from V and 0 from J, leaving 14 bases between them. As DNA, the CDR3 is TGCGCCAGCAGCCCCCGAGATACTAGCTCCTACGAGCAGTACTTC. Translating it yields CASSPRDTSSYEQYF.

This chain links TRBV11-2 with TRBJ2-1; the match to TRBD2 covers 7 bases. This CDR3 is built from 17 residues. V dropped 0 bases and J dropped 4; count of bases not matched to a gene: 9. Per germline, CDR1 SGHAT and CDR2 FQNNGV. CDR3 sequence (DNA): TGTGCCAGCAGCTTAGATCCTGGGGCTAGCGGATACAATGAGCAGTTCTTC. As protein: CASSLDPGASGYNEQFF.

This chain uses TRBV19 with TRBJ2-7; D is perhaps TRBD2 (6 bases). CDR3 length: 16 amino acids. The V end was cut by 4 bases, the J end by 3 bases, with 19 bases between. CDR1 and CDR2 from the germline V gene are LNHDA and SQIVND (reference sequence). The CDR3 sequence is CASSTTRLVRDYEQYF. The CDR3 DNA follows: TGTGCCAGTAGTACTACAAGACTAGTCCGGGACTACGAGCAGTACTTC. The variable domain in full, with the rest retrieved from reference TRBV19 and TRBJ2-7, is DGGITQSPKYLFRKEGQNVTLSCEQNLNHDAMYWYRQDPGQGLRLIYYSQIVNDFQKGDIAEGYSVSREKKESFPLTVTSAQKNPTAFYLCASSTTRLVRDYEQYFGPGTRLTVT.

This clone was picked up a small number of times. The chain recombines TRBV6-5 with TRBJ2-7; no firm D call. The germline V and J ends were trimmed by 10 bases and 1 base, with 14 bases remaining between them. The CDR3 spans 13 residues. In germline, CDR1 is MNHEY, CDR2 SVGAGI. Written as DNA, the CDR3 is TGTGCCACCTCAGGAACGAGTTCCTACGAGCAGTACTTC. Protein sequence: CATSGTSSYEQYF.

V gene TRBV14 combines with J gene TRBJ2-3, with TRBD1 identical over 7 bases. J gave up 8 bases and V 1 base, and 12 bases lay outside the gene matches. Germline CDR1 and CDR2: SGHDN and FVKESK. This CDR3 spans 16 amino acids. CDR3 coding DNA: TGTGCCAGCAGCCAAGGGGACAGATACCCCTTTGTTACGCAGTATTTT. It specifies CASSQGDRYPFVTQYF.

The V call is TRBV19, the J call TRBJ1-4; D is unclear. This CDR3 comprises 11 residues. Germline V gene sequence: CDR1 LNHDA, CDR2 SQIVND (reference sequence). V lost 4 bases and J 13 bases, leaving 10 bases between the germline ends. CDR3 region: CASSTSTILFF. The CDR3, as DNA: TGTGCCAGTAGTACCTCGACAATACTGTTTTTT.

The chain is built from TRBV10-2 and TRBJ2-1; 13 positions agree with TRBD2. Losses at the gene ends were 6 bases for V and 2 bases for J; bases not matched to a gene: 7. This CDR3 region has 17 residues. Per germline, CDR1 WSHSY and CDR2 SAAADI. The CDR3 bases are TGCGCCAGCAGAGAACTAGCGGGGGGGGCTGCCTACAATGAGCAGTTCTTC. Amino acid sequence: CASRELAGGAAYNEQFF.

The V call is TRBV18, the J call TRBJ1-3; 8 positions agree with TRBD1. J lost 0 bases, V lost 3 bases, and 7 bases had no gene match. Per germline, CDR1 KGHSH and CDR2 LQKENI. There are 17 residues in the CDR3. CDR3 region: CASSPGTGLTSGNTIYF. Here the CDR3 DNA reads TGTGCCAGCTCACCCGGGACAGGTTTAACCTCTGGAAACACCATATATTTT.

This clone is a singleton in its sample. The chain couples TRBV5-5 to TRBJ2-7; TRBD1 might be the D (6 bases). V was cut by 6 bases and J by 7 bases, with 20 bases left in between. The CDR3 is 14 amino acids. Germline CDR1 and CDR2: SGHKS and YYEKEE (reference sequence). CDR3 protein: CASTWGTSMREQYF. CDR3 coding DNA: TGTGCCAGCACCTGGGGGACATCAATGCGGGAGCAGTACTTC. Combining the CDR3 with reference TRBV5-5 and TRBJ2-7 gives the whole variable domain DAGVTQSPTHLIKTRGQQVTLRCSPISGHKSVSWYQQVLGQGPQFIFQYYEKEERGRGNFPDRFSARQFPNYSSELNVNALLLGDSALYLCASTWGTSMREQYFGPGTRLTVT.

The chain combines TRBV6-6 with TRBJ2-7, with 9 bases matching TRBD2. Germline trimming cut 5 bases from V and 0 bases from J; bases unmatched to any gene: 5. This CDR3 has 15 residues. From germline, CDR1 is MNHNY and CDR2 SVGAGI (reference sequence). For the CDR3, the DNA is TGTGCCAGCAGTCGCCTAGCGGGGAGCTCCTACGAGCAGTACTTC. This gives the protein CASSRLAGSSYEQYF.

The J gene is TRBJ1-2, the V gene TRBV7-2, with D perhaps TRBD1 (6 bases). The germline V gene has CDR1 SGHTA and CDR2 FQGNSA. The CDR3 contains 16 residues. V lost 2 bases and J 5 bases, leaving 18 bases between the germline ends. DNA of the CDR3: TGTGCCAGCAGCTTATCCGGACAGACGGGCATATATGGCTACACCTTC. Translated: CASSLSGQTGIYGYTF. The full variable domain, its missing parts supplied by reference TRBV7-2 and TRBJ1-2, is GAGVSQSPSNKVTEKGKDVELRCDPISGHTALYWYRQSLGQGLEFLIYFQGNSAPDKSGLPSDRFSAERTGGSVSTLTIQRTQQEDSAVYLCASSLSGQTGIYGYTFGSGTRLTVV.

This chain links TRBV5-1 with TRBJ2-7, with a possible D match to TRBD1 (5 bases). Germline V CDR1 and CDR2: SGHRS, YFSETQ. Trimming removed 5 bases at V and 5 bases at J, with 11 bases between. The length of the CDR3 is 12 residues. DNA for the CDR3: TGCGCCAGCAGTGAAGAAGGGGACGAGCAGTACTTC. Protein product: CASSEEGDEQYF.

J is TRBJ1-4 and V is TRBV6-1; 8 bases fit TRBD1. The CDR3 is 14 amino acids. CDR1 is MNHNS and CDR2 is SASEGT in the germline V gene. The V segment lost 11 bases and the J segment 7 bases; nucleotides outside the gene matches: 12. For the CDR3, the DNA is TGTGCCTGCCGAAGGGCAGGGGGCCGTGAAAAACTGTTTTTT. This sequence encodes CACRRAGGREKLFF.

The chain couples TRBV7-9 to TRBJ1-1, with D possibly matching TRBD1 (6 bases). Germline V gene lookup returns CDR1 SEHNR and CDR2 FQNEAQ (reference sequence). The CDR3 runs to 15 residues. V gave up 5 bases and J gave up 0 bases, with 13 bases separating them. For the CDR3, the DNA is TGTGCCAGCAGCGACAGGATCAGATTGAACACTGAAGCTTTCTTT. Translating it yields CASSDRIRLNTEAFF. Complete variable domain (other parts from reference TRBV7-9 and TRBJ1-1): DTGVSQNPRHKITKRGQNVTFRCDPISEHNRLYWYRQTLGQGPEFLTYFQNEAQLEKSRLLSDRFSAERPKGSFSTLEIQRTEQGDSAMYLCASSDRIRLNTEAFFGQGTRLTVV.

The chain employs TRBV7-9 and TRBJ2-7; D remains unclear. CDR3 length: 13 amino acids. V gave up 5 bases and J gave up 1 base, with 9 bases separating them. In germline, CDR1 is SEHNR, CDR2 FQNEAQ (reference sequence). The CDR3 nucleotides are TGTGCCAGCAGCCACATTCTGTCCTACGAGCAGTACTTC. Residues: CASSHILSYEQYF.

The rearrangement uses TRBV2 and TRBJ2-2, with 9 bases matching TRBD2. Germline-derived CDR1 and CDR2 are SNHLY and FYNNEI. V was clipped by 5 bases and J by 10 bases; unmatched bases: 5. This CDR3 has 13 amino acids. The CDR3 DNA reads TGTGCCAGCAGTCAGGGACTAGCCGTGGAGCTGTTTTTT. Protein sequence: CASSQGLAVELFF.

In its sample, this clone was seen a few times. V usage is TRBV5-1 and J usage is TRBJ2-7; a weak D match, TRBD1 (5 bases). V was cut by 7 bases and J by 3 bases, with 11 bases left in between. Germline assignment: CDR1 SGHRS and CDR2 YFSETQ. The CDR3 consists of 12 residues. CDR3 region: CASREQVYEQYF. DNA for the CDR3: TGCGCCAGCCGAGAACAGGTCTACGAGCAGTACTTC.

The chain uses TRBV11-2 and TRBJ2-1; TRBD2 matches at 8 bases. The V and J ends lost 5 bases and 8 bases, in that order; junction bases with no gene match: 14. The CDR3 has 16 residues. The germline V gene encodes CDR1 SGHAT and CDR2 FQNNGV. This CDR3 reads CASSLRTSLFTHEQFF. The CDR3 region has the DNA TGTGCCAGCAGCCTAAGGACTAGCCTTTTCACCCATGAGCAGTTCTTC.

The gene calls are TRBV6-1 and TRBJ1-6, with TRBD1 identical over 8 bases. The CDR3 loop spans 13 amino acids. After removal of 6 bases from V and 8 bases from J, the junction contained 3 bases not matched to a gene. Germline V gene lookup returns CDR1 MNHNS and CDR2 SASEGT. The DNA of the CDR3 is TGTGCCAGCAGAACAGGGGGGGATTCACCCCTCCACTTT. Its translation: CASRTGGDSPLHF.

The chain recombines TRBV15 with TRBJ2-5; TRBD2 is a possible D gene (5 bases). There are 15 residues in the CDR3. The V and J ends lost 1 base and 5 bases respectively, with 14 bases between them. Germline V lookup: CDR1 LNHNV, CDR2 YYDKDF (reference sequence). Here the CDR3 DNA reads TGTGCCACCAGCAGAGTCCCCGGGGTTAGGGAGACCCAGTACTTC. Translating gives CATSRVPGVRETQYF.

The chain has TRBV5-6 and TRBJ1-1; TRBD1 matches 8 bases. The CDR3 runs to 15 residues. V shed 4 bases and J 1 base; nucleotides not matched to a gene: 6. In germline, CDR1 is SGHDT, CDR2 YYEEEE. The CDR3 sequence: CASSPRTGSNTEAFF. The CDR3 DNA is TGTGCCAGCAGCCCGAGGACAGGGTCGAACACTGAAGCTTTCTTT.

The gene calls are TRBV5-5 and TRBJ1-5; no definite D call. V dropped 4 bases and J dropped 0 bases, with 8 bases sitting between them. CDR3 length: 14 residues. Per the germline V gene, CDR1 is SGHKS and CDR2 is YYEKEE (reference sequence). CDR3 DNA: TGTGCCAGCAGCCCGCGGGTTAGCAATCAGCCCCAGCATTTT. As protein: CASSPRVSNQPQHF.

The V call is TRBV5-4, the J call TRBJ1-1; 11 bases map to TRBD1. Germline V gene lookup returns CDR1 SGHNT and CDR2 YYREEE (reference sequence). The CDR3 is 15 amino acids. V lost 2 bases and J lost 8; bases outside the gene matches: 8. The CDR3: CASSFRTDRGREAFF. CDR3 coding DNA: TGTGCCAGCAGCTTCCGTACGGACAGGGGGCGCGAAGCTTTCTTT.

This chain uses TRBV29-1 with TRBJ2-7; D is possibly TRBD1 (5 bases). V dropped 3 bases and J dropped 4 bases, with 16 bases sitting between them. CDR1 and CDR2 (germline): SQVTM, ANQGSEA. The CDR3 is 14 amino acids. The CDR3 region has the DNA TGCAGCGTTGAGGATGACAGAGAAGGATACGAGCAGTACTTC. This sequence encodes CSVEDDREGYEQYF.